This passage covers 23 T cell receptor beta chains from one sample sequenced in a study of blood T cells in healthy people across ages. A second about 6 to 12 cycle PCR used barcoded and J-beta primers. One entry per CDR3 protein, called by TCRdb with MiXCR from the 5' RACE reads. The sample has more than 1.4 million distinct CDR3 sequences, approximately 42% seen once. What was sequenced was blood. These receptors originate from a young woman in good health.

J is TRBJ1-2 and V is TRBV10-2, with no clear D. The CDR3 runs to 14 residues. V lost 0 bases, J lost 4 bases, and 9 bases lay in between. CDR1 and CDR2 from the germline V gene are WSHSY and SAAADI. CDR3 sequence reads: CASSESPQSYGYTF. The CDR3 nucleotides are TGCGCCAGCAGTGAGTCGCCCCAGTCCTATGGCTACACCTTC.

This rearrangement joins TRBV2 to TRBJ1-5; no clear D. This CDR3 spans 17 amino acids. V shed 0 bases and J shed 6 bases, with 18 bases lying between them. Germline V lookup: CDR1 SNHLY, CDR2 FYNNEI. The CDR3 DNA reads as TGTGCCAGCAGTGAAGCGGGAACGGGCCGGTACGGTCAGCCCCAGCATTTT. Translated, it gives CASSEAGTGRYGQPQHF.

This clonotype was counted ten times or more. The rearrangement links TRBV29-1 to TRBJ2-3; 9 nucleotides match TRBD1. Trimming cost V 6 bases and J 3 bases; bases outside gene matches: 10. The CDR3 is 15 amino acids. Germline V gene lookup returns CDR1 SQVTM and CDR2 ANQGSEA. The CDR3 nucleotides read TGCAGCGTGAGGAAACCGGGACAGGGAACAGATACGCAGTATTTT. Protein sequence: CSVRKPGQGTDTQYF.

The chain combines TRBV3-1 with TRBJ1-6; possible D gene TRBD1, 5 bases. This CDR3 comprises 12 residues. Germline V lookup: CDR1 LGHDT, CDR2 YNNKEL (reference sequence). Trimming cost V 7 bases and J 7 bases, with 8 bases left between them. CDR3 protein: CASKAGNSPLHF. DNA of the CDR3: TGTGCCAGCAAGGCAGGGAATTCACCCCTCCACTTT.

The chain couples TRBV4-1 to TRBJ2-7; D not resolved. With 2 bases removed from V and 9 bases from J, the gap between germline ends came to 14 bases. The CDR3 is 13 residues long. Germline CDR1 and CDR2: MGHRA and YSYEKL. CDR3 nucleotide sequence: TGCGCCAGCAGCCAACCATTCTCGGACGCGCAGTACTTC. It codes for CASSQPFSDAQYF.

The chain employs TRBV6-5 and TRBJ1-1, with unresolved D. The length of the CDR3 is 14 residues. The V gene's germline CDR1 is MNHEY and CDR2 SVGAGI. Trimming left V 10 bases short and J 4 bases short, with 19 bases between. CDR3 amino acids: CATRPGGVGTEAFF. As DNA, the CDR3 is TGTGCCACCCGCCCCGGTGGGGTCGGCACTGAAGCTTTCTTT.

The gene calls are TRBV10-3 and TRBJ2-5; D ambiguous. Germline loops: CDR1 ENHRY, CDR2 SYGVKD. The CDR3 totals 13 residues. Trimming cost V 4 bases and J 5 bases, with 11 bases left between them. DNA for the CDR3: TGTGCCATCAGTGTGGAACACGGGGAGACCCAGTACTTC. It codes for CAISVEHGETQYF.

The chain employs TRBV3-1 and TRBJ2-7; 7 positions agree with TRBD2. V dropped 4 bases and J dropped 5; count of bases not matched to a gene: 11. Looked up from germline, CDR1 is LGHDT and CDR2 is YNNKEL (reference sequence). The CDR3 spans 15 residues. CDR3 coding DNA: TGTGCCAGCAGCCGGCTGGGGGGGTCGATGAACGAGCAGTACTTC. Translated, it gives CASSRLGGSMNEQYF.

The chain employs TRBV20-1 and TRBJ2-3; 12 bases match TRBD1. The V and J ends lost 3 bases and 4 bases, in that order; junction bases with no gene match: 14. CDR1 is DFQATT and CDR2 is SNEGSKA in the germline V gene (reference sequence). The CDR3 is 18 amino acids. The CDR3 protein is CSASLTEGQGARADTQYF. In DNA, the CDR3 is TGCAGTGCTAGTCTAACGGAGGGACAGGGGGCGCGTGCAGATACGCAGTATTTT.

The chain is built from TRBV10-1 and TRBJ2-1; D is uncertain. CDR1 is WNHNN and CDR2 is SYGVQD in the germline V gene (reference sequence). This CDR3 has 13 residues. The V gene lost 0 bases and the J gene lost 7 bases, with 7 bases spanning the gap. The CDR3 loop is CASSESIGNEQFF. In DNA form, the CDR3 reads TGCGCCAGCAGTGAGTCGATTGGGAATGAGCAGTTCTTC.

V gene TRBV20-1 combines with J gene TRBJ2-3; the match to TRBD2 covers 11 bases. The CDR3 spans 18 residues. The ends lost 6 bases at V and 4 bases at J; junction bases unmatched: 18. Looked up from germline, CDR1 is DFQATT and CDR2 is SNEGSKA (reference sequence). CDR3 residues: CSARSSLAGGGAPDTQYF. CDR3 sequence (DNA): TGCAGTGCCCGTAGTTCGCTAGCGGGGGGCGGCGCTCCAGATACGCAGTATTTT.

This clonotype came up a few times. This chain uses TRBV12-3 or TRBV12-4 with TRBJ2-7; 8 positions agree with TRBD2. J gave up 5 bases and V 7 bases, and 10 bases lay outside the gene matches. The CDR3 runs 14 residues. Here the CDR3 reads CASNPSAGVHEQYF. CDR3 DNA: TGTGCCAGCAATCCGTCAGCGGGAGTTCACGAGCAGTACTTC.

V is TRBV6-1 and J is TRBJ2-1; D gene ambiguous. Germline assignment: CDR1 MNHNS and CDR2 SASEGT. V dropped 6 bases and J dropped 6 bases, with 9 bases sitting between them. This CDR3 has 12 residues. CDR3 nucleotides: TGTGCCAGCAGCCTTAGTTTCAATGAGCAGTTCTTC. As protein: CASSLSFNEQFF.

The chain employs TRBV6-6 and TRBJ2-4; no reliable D call. Trimming removed 0 bases at V and 8 bases at J, with 2 bases between. Germline V lookup: CDR1 MNHNY, CDR2 SVGAGI (reference sequence). The CDR3 totals 11 residues. This CDR3 is CASSYSYIQYF. DNA of the CDR3: TGTGCCAGCAGTTACTCGTACATTCAGTACTTC.

This rearrangement joins TRBV7-9 to TRBJ1-4; no firm D call. CDR1 SEHNR and CDR2 FQNEAQ come from the germline V gene (reference sequence). CDR3 length: 16 residues. The V and J ends lost 2 bases and 5 bases respectively, with 15 bases between them. DNA for the CDR3: TGTGCCAGCAGCTTAAGAGTAGGAAGCAACAATGAAAAACTGTTTTTT. Translated: CASSLRVGSNNEKLFF.

This clonotype was counted only a few times. V usage is TRBV9 and J usage is TRBJ2-1, with D unclear. Trimming stripped 4 bases from V and 1 base from J, with 15 bases between. Germline-derived CDR1 and CDR2 are SGDLS and YYNGEE. The CDR3 runs to 16 residues. The CDR3 protein is CASSPPKGSSYNEQFF. In nucleotides, the CDR3 is TGTGCCAGCAGCCCACCAAAGGGATCGTCCTACAATGAGCAGTTCTTC.

The rearrangement uses TRBV3-1 and TRBJ1-1; 8 nucleotides match TRBD1. This CDR3 spans 16 amino acids. V lost 1 base to trimming and J lost 5 bases; unmatched junction nucleotides: 9. Germline CDR1 LGHDT, CDR2 YNNKEL (reference sequence). CDR3 bases: TGTGCCAGCAGCCAAGGGCAGGGGGCATCGGGTACTGAAGCTTTCTTT. This sequence encodes CASSQGQGASGTEAFF.

This clonotype was detected a few times. The chain couples TRBV12-3 or TRBV12-4 to TRBJ2-7, with D unclear. CDR3 length: 13 residues. Trimming stripped 5 bases from V and 6 bases from J, with 14 bases between. The CDR3 here is CASSQAQPGEQYF. In nucleotides, the CDR3 is TGTGCCAGCAGTCAAGCCCAACCGGGCGAGCAGTACTTC.

The V call is TRBV20-1, the J call TRBJ2-1; 14 bases align to TRBD2. Trimming took 7 bases from V and 9 from J; bases not matched to a gene: 11. Germline V gene data show CDR1 as DFQATT and CDR2 as SNEGSKA (reference sequence). The length of the CDR3 is 15 residues. The CDR3 sequence: CSVTKTSGRAGEQFF. The CDR3 DNA is TGCAGTGTCACCAAGACTAGCGGGAGGGCCGGTGAGCAGTTCTTC.

This clonotype appeared many times. The chain joins TRBV5-1 to TRBJ2-7; 12 bases line up with TRBD2. V lost 4 bases to trimming and J lost 6 bases; unmatched junction nucleotides: 8. Germline V gives CDR1 SGHRS, CDR2 YFSETQ. The CDR3 is 15 residues long. The CDR3 nucleotides are TGCGCCAGCAGCACAACCAGGGGACTAGCGGGCGAGCAGTACTTC. It translates to CASSTTRGLAGEQYF.

This clonotype was recorded a few times. CDR3 in amino acids: CASSQDGGTDGYTF. The CDR3, as DNA: TGTGCCAGCAGCCAAGACGGCGGGACGGATGGCTACACCTTC. The chain couples TRBV4-2 to TRBJ1-2, with a possible D match to TRBD1 (5 bases). Germline CDR1 LGHNA, CDR2 YNFKEQ. The CDR3 is made up of 14 amino acids. The V gene lost 0 bases and the J gene lost 6 bases, with 11 bases spanning the gap.

The genes are TRBV20-1 and TRBJ2-1; 8 bases fit TRBD1. After removal of 1 base from V and 4 bases from J, the junction contained 6 bases not matched to a gene. The CDR3 extends over 15 amino acids. From germline, CDR1 is DFQATT and CDR2 SNEGSKA (reference sequence). CDR3 region: CSARGRQGAYNEQFF. CDR3 nucleotides: TGCAGTGCTAGAGGCAGGCAGGGGGCTTACAATGAGCAGTTCTTC.

Ten or more counts support this clonotype. The chain is built from TRBV7-2 and TRBJ2-2; a weak D match, TRBD2 (5 bases). CDR3 length equals 16 residues. Germline V gene lookup returns CDR1 SGHTA and CDR2 FQGNSA. V was shortened by 1 base and J by 2 bases, with 11 bases between the two germline ends. This chain's CDR3 is CASSLVGLANTGELFF. The CDR3 coding sequence is TGTGCCAGCAGCTTAGTTGGCCTAGCTAACACCGGGGAGCTGTTTTTT.